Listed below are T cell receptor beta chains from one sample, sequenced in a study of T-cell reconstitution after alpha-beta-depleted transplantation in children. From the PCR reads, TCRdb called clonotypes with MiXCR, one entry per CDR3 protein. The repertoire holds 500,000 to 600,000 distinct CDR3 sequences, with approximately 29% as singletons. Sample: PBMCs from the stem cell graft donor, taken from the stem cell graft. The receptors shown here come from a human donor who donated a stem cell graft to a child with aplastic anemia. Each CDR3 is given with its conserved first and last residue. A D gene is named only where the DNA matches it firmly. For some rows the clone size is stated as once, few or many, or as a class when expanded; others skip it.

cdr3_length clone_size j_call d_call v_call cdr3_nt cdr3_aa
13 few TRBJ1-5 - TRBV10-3 TGTGCCATCAGTGTTGACCTCAATCAGCCCCAGCATTTT CAISVDLNQPQHF
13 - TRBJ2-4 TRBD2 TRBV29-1 TGCAGCGGGGGTAGCGGGAGGGGAAACATTCAGTACTTC CSGGSGRGNIQYF
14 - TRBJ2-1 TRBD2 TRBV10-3 TGTGCCATTGGGACTAGCGGCTCCTACAATGAGCAGTTCTTC CAIGTSGSYNEQFF
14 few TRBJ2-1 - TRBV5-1 TGCGCCAGCAGCCGAAAGGAGGGCCCCAATGAGCAGTTCTTC CASSRKEGPNEQFF
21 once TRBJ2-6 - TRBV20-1 TGCAGTGCTAGAGTTCTTGAAGGGTTTTCATTGTCGGGGAGCGGGGCCAACGTCCTGACTTTC CSARVLEGFSLSGSGANVLTF
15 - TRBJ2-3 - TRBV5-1 TGCGCCAGCAGCTCAGGGGACACTAGCACAGATACGCAGTATTTT CASSSGDTSTDTQYF
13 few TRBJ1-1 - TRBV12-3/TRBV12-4 TGTGCCAGCATGGGGGATTCAAACACTGAAGCTTTCTTT CASMGDSNTEAFF
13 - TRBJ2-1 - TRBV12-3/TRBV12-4 TGTGCCAGCAAGGACCGGGGTTGGGATGAGCAGTTCTTC CASKDRGWDEQFF
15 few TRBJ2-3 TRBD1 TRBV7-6 TGTGCCAGCAGCAACGGACAGGGCGACACAGATACGCAGTATTTT CASSNGQGDTDTQYF
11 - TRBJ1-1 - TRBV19 TGTGCCAGTAGTTGGACAGTAGAAGCTTTCTTT CASSWTVEAFF
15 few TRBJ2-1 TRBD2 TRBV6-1 TGTGCCAGCAGTGGAACTAGCGAGAACTACAATGAGCAGTTCTTC CASSGTSENYNEQFF
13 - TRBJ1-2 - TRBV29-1 TGCAGCGTTGAGGCGGACGGCAACTATGGCTACACCTTC CSVEADGNYGYTF
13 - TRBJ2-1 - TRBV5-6 TGTGCCAGCAGTCCTGGGGCCCCGAATGAGCAGTTCTTC CASSPGAPNEQFF
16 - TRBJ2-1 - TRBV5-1 TGCGCCAGCAGCTTGGAGGCTAGCCCTGTTTCCAATGAGCAGTTCTTC CASSLEASPVSNEQFF
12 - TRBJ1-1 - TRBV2 TGTGCCAGCAAGCGGGATAACACTGAAGCTTTCTTT CASKRDNTEAFF
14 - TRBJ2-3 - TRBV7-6 TGTGCCAGCAGGCGGTTCGGCCTCACAGATACGCAGTATTTT CASRRFGLTDTQYF
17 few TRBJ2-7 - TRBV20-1 TGCAGTGCTAGAGGGAGGGTACCGACAGGGATCCCCTACGAGCAGTACTTC CSARGRVPTGIPYEQYF
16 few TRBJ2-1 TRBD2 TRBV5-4 TGTGCCAGCAGCCCCAGCCTAGCGGGAGGAATGAGTGAGCAGTTCTTC CASSPSLAGGMSEQFF
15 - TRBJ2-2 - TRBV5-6 TGTGCCAGCAGCTTGGAGGGGCCACGGGCCGGGGAGCTGTTTTTT CASSLEGPRAGELFF
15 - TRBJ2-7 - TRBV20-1 TGCAGTGCTAGAGATTTGGGCAGGGGTACCTACGAGCAGTACTTC CSARDLGRGTYEQYF
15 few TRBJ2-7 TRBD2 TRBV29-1 TGCAGCGTTGAAGGGACTAGCGGGGTCCCTTACGAGCAGTACTTC CSVEGTSGVPYEQYF
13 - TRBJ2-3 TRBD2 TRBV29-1 TGCCGGGTGCGGGAGGGATGCACAGATACGCAGTATTTT CRVREGCTDTQYF
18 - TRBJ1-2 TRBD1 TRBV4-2 TGTGCCAGCAGCCTCCCTTGGACAGGGAACCAGCTAAACTATGGCTACACCTTC CASSLPWTGNQLNYGYTF
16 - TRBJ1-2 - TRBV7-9 TGTGCCAGCAGCTCGCCACAACAGGAATTGGACTATGGCTACACCTTC CASSSPQQELDYGYTF
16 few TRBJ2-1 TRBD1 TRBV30 TGTGCCTGGACCGGGGGGCCGGGACAGGGACCTTATGAGCAGTTCTTC CAWTGGPGQGPYEQFF
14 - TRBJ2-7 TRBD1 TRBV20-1 TGCAGTGCTACCCGGGACAGGGGTGATTACGAGCAGTACTTC CSATRDRGDYEQYF
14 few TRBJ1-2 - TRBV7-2 TGTGCCAGCAGCCCCGTAGGACTCTCGTCGGGCTACACCTTC CASSPVGLSSGYTF
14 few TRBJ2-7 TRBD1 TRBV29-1 TGCAGCGTTTCCACCGGGACAGGGATCTGGGAGCAGTACTTC CSVSTGTGIWEQYF
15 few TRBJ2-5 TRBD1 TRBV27 TGTGCCAGCAGTTTATCCAGGACAGGGAGTGAGACCCAGTACTTC CASSLSRTGSETQYF
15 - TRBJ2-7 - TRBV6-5 TGTGCCAGCAGTTCATCGGGACGCCTTGTGGACGAGCAGTACTTC CASSSSGRLVDEQYF